Detailed here is one T cell receptor (beta chain). Its antigen is currently unknown. These data are taken from a study of cytomegalovirus exposure and HLA in healthy donors. The study, taken as a whole, reports: In terms of immune exposure information, only CMV serostatus was available.

The PCR employed 60 Vbeta primers together with 13 Jbeta primers. Clones were read by immunoSEQ multiplex PCR, and TCRdb kept only the in-frame ones, dropping some. The table lists 140,000 or so clones, around three fifths of them singletons. This CDR3 is 16 amino acids long. The V gene's germline CDR1 is SGHTS and CDR2 YDEGEE. V gave up 1 base and J gave up 1 base; unmatched junction bases: 8. The sequenced sample was PBMCs. The clonotype was recovered from a male donor in good health and CMV-seronegative. V gene TRBV5-8 combines with J gene TRBJ2-7; 7 bases align to TRBD1. CDR3 in DNA: TGTGCCAGCAGCTTGACAGGGGCCACCTATTCCTACGAGCAGTACTTC. This gives the protein CASSLTGATYSYEQYF.